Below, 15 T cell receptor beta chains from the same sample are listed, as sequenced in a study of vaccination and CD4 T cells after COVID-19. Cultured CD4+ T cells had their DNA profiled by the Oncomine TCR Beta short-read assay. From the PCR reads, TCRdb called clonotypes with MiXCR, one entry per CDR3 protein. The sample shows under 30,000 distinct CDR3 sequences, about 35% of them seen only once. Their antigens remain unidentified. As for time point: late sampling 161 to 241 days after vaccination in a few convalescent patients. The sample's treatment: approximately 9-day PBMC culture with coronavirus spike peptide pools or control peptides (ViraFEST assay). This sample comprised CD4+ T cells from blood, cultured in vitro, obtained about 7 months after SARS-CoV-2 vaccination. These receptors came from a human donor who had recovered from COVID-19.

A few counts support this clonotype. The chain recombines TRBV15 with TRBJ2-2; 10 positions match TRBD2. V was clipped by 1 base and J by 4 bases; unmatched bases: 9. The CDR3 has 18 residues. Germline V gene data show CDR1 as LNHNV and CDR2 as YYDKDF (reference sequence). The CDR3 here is CATSRALSGRAGTGELFF. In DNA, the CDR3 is TGTGCCACCAGCAGAGCATTAAGCGGGAGGGCCGGCACCGGGGAGCTGTTTTTT.

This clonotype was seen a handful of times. The CDR3 nucleotides read TGTGCCAGCAGTTTAACAGGGTACTACGAGCAGTACTTC. Translating it yields CASSLTGYYEQYF. This chain connects TRBV28 to TRBJ2-7; weak D call: TRBD1 (6 bases). Trimming removed 2 bases from V and 3 bases from J, with 8 bases in between. From germline, CDR1 is MDHEN and CDR2 SYDVKM. The CDR3 extends over 13 amino acids.

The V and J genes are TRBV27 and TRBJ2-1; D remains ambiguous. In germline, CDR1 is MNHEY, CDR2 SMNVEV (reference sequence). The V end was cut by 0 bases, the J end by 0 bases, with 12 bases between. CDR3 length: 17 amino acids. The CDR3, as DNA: TGTGCCAGCAGTTTATCAACGGACCGTTACTCCTACAATGAGCAGTTCTTC. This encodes CASSLSTDRYSYNEQFF.

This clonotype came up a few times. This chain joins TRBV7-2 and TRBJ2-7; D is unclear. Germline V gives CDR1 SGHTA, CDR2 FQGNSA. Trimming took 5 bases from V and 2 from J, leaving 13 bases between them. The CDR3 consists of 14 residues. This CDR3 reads CASSPRPGPYEQYF. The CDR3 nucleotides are TGTGCCAGCAGCCCTCGCCCCGGCCCCTACGAGCAGTACTTC.

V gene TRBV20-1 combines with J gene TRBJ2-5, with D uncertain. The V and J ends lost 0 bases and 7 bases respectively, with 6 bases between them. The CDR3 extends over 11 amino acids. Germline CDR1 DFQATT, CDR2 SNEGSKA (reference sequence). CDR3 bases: TGCAGTGCTAGAGATCTGGGGACCCAGTACTTC. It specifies CSARDLGTQYF.

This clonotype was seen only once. This CDR3 is CASTHPGSLAKNIQYF. Written as DNA, the CDR3 is TGTGCCAGCACTCACCCGGGAAGTCTAGCGAAAAACATTCAGTACTTC. The rearrangement uses TRBV6-1 and TRBJ2-4, with D possibly matching TRBD2 (6 bases). The CDR3 has 16 residues. Germline CDR1 MNHNS, CDR2 SASEGT. The V end was cut by 7 bases, the J end by 4 bases, with 20 bases between.

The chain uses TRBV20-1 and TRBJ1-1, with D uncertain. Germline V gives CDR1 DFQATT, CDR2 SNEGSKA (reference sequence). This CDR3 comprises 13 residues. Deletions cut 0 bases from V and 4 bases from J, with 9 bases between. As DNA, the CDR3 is TGCAGTGCTAGAGACGGACTTATCACTGAAGCTTTCTTT. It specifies CSARDGLITEAFF.

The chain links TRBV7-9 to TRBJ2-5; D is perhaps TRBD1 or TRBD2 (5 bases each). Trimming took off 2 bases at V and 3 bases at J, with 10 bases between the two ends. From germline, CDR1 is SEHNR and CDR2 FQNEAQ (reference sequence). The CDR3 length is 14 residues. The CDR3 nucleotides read TGTGCCAGCAGCTTATGGGGGATTGAAGAGACCCAGTACTTC. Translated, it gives CASSLWGIEETQYF. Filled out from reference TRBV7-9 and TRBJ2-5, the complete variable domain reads DTGVSQNPRHKITKRGQNVTFRCDPISEHNRLYWYRQTLGQGPEFLTYFQNEAQLEKSRLLSDRFSAERPKGSFSTLEIQRTEQGDSAMYLCASSLWGIEETQYFGPGTRLLVL.

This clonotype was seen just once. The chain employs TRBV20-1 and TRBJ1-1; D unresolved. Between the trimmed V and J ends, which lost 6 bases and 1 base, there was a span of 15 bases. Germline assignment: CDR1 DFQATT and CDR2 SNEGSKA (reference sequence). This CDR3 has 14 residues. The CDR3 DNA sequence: TGCAGTGCGGTGACCGGACGGACGAACACTGAAGCTTTCTTT. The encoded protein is CSAVTGRTNTEAFF.

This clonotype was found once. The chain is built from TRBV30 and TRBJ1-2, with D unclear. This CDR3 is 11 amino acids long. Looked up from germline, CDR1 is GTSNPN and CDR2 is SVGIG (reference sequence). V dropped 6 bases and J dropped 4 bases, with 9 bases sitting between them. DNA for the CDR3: TGTGCCTGCCAAAATGGCTATGGCTACACCTTC. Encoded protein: CACQNGYGYTF.

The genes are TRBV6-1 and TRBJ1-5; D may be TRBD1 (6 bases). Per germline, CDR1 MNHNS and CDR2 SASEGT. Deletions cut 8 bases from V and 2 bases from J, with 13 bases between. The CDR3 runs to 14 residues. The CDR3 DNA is TGTGCCAGCGCCGAATACAGGGGCAATCAGCCCCAGCATTTT. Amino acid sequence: CASAEYRGNQPQHF.

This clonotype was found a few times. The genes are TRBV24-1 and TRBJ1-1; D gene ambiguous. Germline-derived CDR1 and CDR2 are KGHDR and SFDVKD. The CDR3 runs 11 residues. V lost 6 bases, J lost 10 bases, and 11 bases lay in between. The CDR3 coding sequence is TGTGCCACCAGTAACGGACTCTTAGCTTTCTTT. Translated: CATSNGLLAFF.

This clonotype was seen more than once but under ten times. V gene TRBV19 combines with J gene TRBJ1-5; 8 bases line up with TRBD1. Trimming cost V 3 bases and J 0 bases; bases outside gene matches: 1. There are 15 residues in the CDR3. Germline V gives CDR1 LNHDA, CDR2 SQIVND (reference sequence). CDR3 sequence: CASSMDRDSNQPQHF. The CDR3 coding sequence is TGTGCCAGTAGTATGGACAGGGATAGCAATCAGCCCCAGCATTTT.

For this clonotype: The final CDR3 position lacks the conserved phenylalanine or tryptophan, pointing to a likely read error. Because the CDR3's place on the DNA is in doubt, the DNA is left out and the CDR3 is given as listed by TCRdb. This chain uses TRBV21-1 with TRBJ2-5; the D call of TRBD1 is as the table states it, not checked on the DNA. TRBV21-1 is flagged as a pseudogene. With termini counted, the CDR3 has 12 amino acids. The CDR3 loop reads CASSRGGFTQYL.

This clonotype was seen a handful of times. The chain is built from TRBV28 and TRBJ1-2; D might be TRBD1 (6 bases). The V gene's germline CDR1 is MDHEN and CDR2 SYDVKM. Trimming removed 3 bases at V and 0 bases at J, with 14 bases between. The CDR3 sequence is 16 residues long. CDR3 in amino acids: CASSFRGATSNYGYTF. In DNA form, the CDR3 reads TGTGCCAGCAGTTTTCGGGGGGCGACGTCTAACTATGGCTACACCTTC.